The rows below give T cell receptor beta chains drawn from one sample of a study of Graves' ophthalmopathy and Graves' hyperthyroidism. TCRdb itself ran the multiplex PCR reads through MiXCR, one entry per CDR3 protein. This table holds hundreds of thousands of distinct CDR3 sequences, 40% found once. Specimen: peripheral blood. The source is an adult man with Graves' ophthalmopathy. Both conserved end residues are part of each CDR3. A D gene is named only where the DNA matches it firmly. Not every row has a clone size; where given, it reads once, few, many or a size class.

few TRBD1 TRBJ2-2 TRBV5-1 CASSLGQGRVNTGELFF TGTGCCAGCAGCTTGGGACAGGGGCGGGTTAACACCGGGGAGCTGTTTTTT
- - TRBJ2-3 TRBV7-8 CASSLDGRSTDTQYF TGTGCCAGCAGCTTAGACGGCAGAAGCACAGATACGCAGTATTTT
few - TRBJ1-2 TRBV7-9 CASSFLTGIGYTF TGTGCCAGCAGCTTTCTCACAGGGATCGGCTACACCTTC
- - TRBJ1-6 TRBV5-5 CASSPQSPLHF TGTGCCAGCAGCCCGCAGTCACCCCTCCACTTT
- TRBD1 TRBJ1-6 TRBV29-1 CSAKDRVNSPLHF TGCAGCGCCAAGGACAGGGTGAATTCACCCCTCCACTTT
once - TRBJ2-7 TRBV25-1 CASSPGQTSYEQYF TGTGCCAGCAGCCCCGGACAGACATCCTACGAGCAGTACTTC
- - TRBJ2-5 TRBV10-3 CASRIPGEETQYF TGTGCCAGCCGTATTCCCGGGGAGGAGACCCAGTACTTC
- - TRBJ1-1 TRBV6-5 CASSFQETFLF TGTGCCAGCAGTTTTCAGGAAACATTCCTCTTT
many - TRBJ2-7 TRBV7-9 CASSTGSRGYEQYF TGTGCCAGCAGCACCGGGTCCCGAGGGTACGAGCAGTACTTC
- TRBD1 TRBJ1-2 TRBV10-3 CASSLEGASDFYGYTF TGTGCCAGCAGTTTGGAGGGGGCTTCCGACTTCTATGGCTACACCTTC
- TRBD1 TRBJ1-6 TRBV5-1 CASSKPGGADSPLHF TGCGCCAGCAGCAAGCCAGGGGGCGCGGATTCACCCCTCCACTTT
once - TRBJ2-3 TRBV10-3 CAISGVMTGKDPDTQYF TGTGCCATCAGTGGGGTCATGACAGGAAAGGACCCAGATACGCAGTATTTT
- - TRBJ2-7 TRBV7-3 CASSLTRGGEQYF TGTGCCAGCAGCTTAACGAGGGGTGGCGAGCAGTACTTC
- - TRBJ2-7 TRBV7-2 CASSRFRSSYEQYF TGTGCCAGCAGCCGTTTCCGGAGCTCCTACGAGCAGTACTTC
many - TRBJ1-5 TRBV7-9 CASSMDGYSNQPQHF TGTGCCAGCAGCATGGACGGCTATAGCAATCAGCCCCAGCATTTT
few - TRBJ2-7 TRBV20-1 CSLFRQDTYEQYF TGCAGTCTTTTCCGACAGGACACCTACGAGCAGTACTTC
many TRBD1 TRBJ1-1 TRBV10-3 CAISKSGTANTEAFF TGTGCCATCAGTAAATCAGGGACAGCGAACACTGAAGCTTTCTTT
- - TRBJ2-7 TRBV20-1 CSTTGGRKNEQYF TGCAGTACTACGGGTGGGAGGAAGAACGAGCAGTACTTC
- TRBD2 TRBJ2-7 TRBV7-2 CASSMDSGSSCEQYF TGTGCCAGCAGCATGGATAGCGGGAGCTCCTGCGAGCAGTACTTC
many - TRBJ1-2 TRBV12-3/TRBV12-4 CASSDSYGYTF TGTGCCAGCAGTGACTCCTATGGCTACACCTTC
- - TRBJ2-7 TRBV25-1 CASSPLSRRTYEQYF TGTGCCAGCAGTCCCCTCAGCCGCCGAACCTACGAGCAGTACTTC
few TRBD1 TRBJ1-1 TRBV6-5 CASSSNQGARNEAFF TGTGCCAGCAGTTCTAACCAGGGGGCGAGGAATGAAGCTTTCTTT
- TRBD1 TRBJ1-2 TRBV10-3 CAIRTGGTDGYTF TGTGCCATCAGAACAGGGGGTACTGATGGCTACACCTTC
- TRBD1 TRBJ1-5 TRBV20-1 CSATRTGKGNQPQHF TGCAGTGCTACCCGGACAGGAAAGGGGAATCAGCCCCAGCATTTT
- - TRBJ2-5 TRBV11-1 CASSLYSQEMYQETQYF TGTGCCAGCAGCTTATACAGCCAAGAGATGTACCAAGAGACCCAGTACTTC
- - TRBJ2-5 TRBV7-2 CASSLENTALQETQYF TGTGCCAGCAGCTTAGAAAATACAGCGCTCCAAGAGACCCAGTACTTC